The present T cell receptor (beta chain) was sequenced within a study of cytomegalovirus exposure and HLA in healthy donors. Study-level points and caveats: In a later analysis, common viral pathogens appeared linked to several of the most significant clusters. Most of the CMV-associated TCR beta chains (in a later analysis) appeared to be HLA-restricted. Analysis was performed later, and it showed HLA-associated TCR beta chains to be more clonally expanded than equally common others.

In this sample, this clone turned up a few times. The antigen is not known. PCR was performed using 60 Vbeta and 13 Jbeta primers. The method was immunoSEQ multiplex PCR; TCRdb's version includes in-frame clones alone and lacks a portion of them. Among about 120,000 clones listed, around 77% were seen once. Germline V lookup: CDR1 MGHRA, CDR2 YSYEKL. The ends were cut back, 0 bases at V and 2 bases at J, with 8 bases in the middle. The CDR3 is 15 amino acids. Though nominally healthy at sampling, donors likely had unrecorded immune exposures. The origin of this receptor is a man aged 18-30 years in good health and CMV-seropositive. The rearrangement joins TRBV4-1 to TRBJ1-5, with D possibly TRBD1 on 5 matching bases. The sequenced material came from PBMCs. CDR3: CASSQEGVGNQPQHF. For the CDR3, the DNA is TGCGCCAGCAGCCAAGAAGGGGTGGGCAATCAGCCCCAGCATTTT.